Listed below are T cell receptor beta chains from one sample, sequenced in a study of cytomegalovirus exposure and HLA in healthy donors. Sequenced by immunoSEQ multiplex PCR; TCRdb stores in-frame clones only, minus some. Of 100,000 to 150,000 clones detected, 77% appear once; the ten largest clones hold approximately 4.2%. Sequencing was done on a sample of PBMCs. All receptors come from a male donor in good health and CMV-seropositive. Each CDR3 is given with its conserved first and last residue. A D gene is named only where the DNA matches it firmly. The size field is filled for only some rows; it gives once, few, many or a size class.

>TRBV11-2|TRBD2|-|TRBJ2-1
TGTGCCAGCAGTTTCCTAGCGGGGGGCAGAAATGAGCAGTTCTTC
CASSFLAGGRNEQFF
>TRBV28|-|-|TRBJ2-1
TGTGCCAGCAGCCCGGGGGTGTTGGCTAACAATGAGCAGTTCTTC
CASSPGVLANNEQFF
>TRBV5-4|TRBD1|-|TRBJ2-5
TGTGCCAGCAGCTCTGGACAGGGGGGGAAGGAGACCCAGTACTTC
CASSSGQGGKETQYF
>TRBV5-4|TRBD2|-|TRBJ2-7
TGTGCCAGCAGCTCCCCGGGACTAGCGGGAGATGAGCAGTACTTC
CASSSPGLAGDEQYF
>TRBV2|-|-|TRBJ2-7
TGTGCCAGCAGTGAAGGGCAGTCCCCGTCGCCGTACTTC
CASSEGQSPSPYF
>TRBV6-5|TRBD1|-|TRBJ1-5
TGTGCCAGCAGGCCCGACAGGGCACAGCCCCAGCATTTT
CASRPDRAQPQHF
>TRBV6-4|TRBD1|few|TRBJ2-4
TGTGCCAGCAGCCGGGACAGGGGGGACATTCAGTACTTC
CASSRDRGDIQYF
>TRBV5-6|TRBD1|-|TRBJ2-1
TGTGCCAGCAGCCGGGGGACAGGGTCCTACAATGAGCAGTTCTTC
CASSRGTGSYNEQFF
>TRBV27|TRBD2|-|TRBJ2-1
TGTGCCAGCAGTACTGGGACTAGCGGGAGACCTGAGCAGTTCTTC
CASSTGTSGRPEQFF
>TRBV11-3|-|-|TRBJ2-1
TGTGCCAGCAGCCGTGACAATGAGCAGTTCTTC
CASSRDNEQFF
>TRBV18|TRBD1|few|TRBJ1-5
TGTGCCAGCTCCGGGGGCCAGGGGGTCAATCAGCCCCAGCATTTT
CASSGGQGVNQPQHF
>TRBV5-1|TRBD2|-|TRBJ2-1
TGCGCCAGCAGATCCGGGACTAGCGGGATACCCTCCTACAATGAGCAGTTCTTC
CASRSGTSGIPSYNEQFF
>TRBV2|-|once|TRBJ2-3
TGTGCCAGCAGTCAGGGGTATAGCACAGATACGCAGTATTTT
CASSQGYSTDTQYF
>TRBV11-1|TRBD2|-|TRBJ2-1
TGTGCCAGCAGCCCAGGTAGGGGACTAGCGGGACACTCCTACAATGAGCAGTTCTTC
CASSPGRGLAGHSYNEQFF
>TRBV5-1|TRBD1|-|TRBJ2-7
TGCGCCAGCAGCCGGGACAGGGTCTACGAGCAGTACTTC
CASSRDRVYEQYF
>TRBV28|-|-|TRBJ1-3
TGTGCCAGCAGTTCTCTCCAGGGCTCATCGGGAAACACCATATATTTT
CASSSLQGSSGNTIYF
>TRBV29-1|TRBD1|-|TRBJ2-4
TGCAGCGTTGTTAGGGGACAGGGGAGTTCCAAAAACATTCAGTACTTC
CSVVRGQGSSKNIQYF
>TRBV9|TRBD1|-|TRBJ1-1
TGTGCCAGCAGCGTTTCCTTACAGGGGCCCTTTCTGTCGGGCACTGAAGCTGTCTTT
CASSVSLQGPFLSGTEAVF
>TRBV5-5|TRBD2|-|TRBJ2-3
TGTGCCAGTCTGCGGGAGGGCCGCACAGATACGCAGTATTTT
CASLREGRTDTQYF
>TRBV2|-|-|TRBJ2-1
TGTGCCAGCAGCAAGGGGCAGTACAATGAGCAGTTCTTC
CASSKGQYNEQFF
>TRBV2|-|-|TRBJ2-3
TGTGCCAGCAGTGTGGTAAGGGCGGGAGATACGCAGTATTTT
CASSVVRAGDTQYF
>TRBV5-6|TRBD1|-|TRBJ1-1
TGTGCCAGCAGCTTATGGACAGGGACGATGGACACTGAAGCTTTCTTT
CASSLWTGTMDTEAFF
>TRBV9|-|-|TRBJ2-1
TGTGCCAGCAGCGTCCCCCTAGGGGGAAGCTCCTACAATGAGCAGTTCTTC
CASSVPLGGSSYNEQFF
>TRBV7-2|-|-|TRBJ2-7
TGTGCCAGCAGCTTAACCAGCTACGAGCAGTACTTC
CASSLTSYEQYF
>TRBV6-6|TRBD1|-|TRBJ2-5
TGTGCCAGCAGTCGCACAGGGGCAGTCGGTTCTGGGACCCAGTACTTC
CASSRTGAVGSGTQYF
>TRBV6-5|-|-|TRBJ2-1
TGTGCCAGCGTAGCGCCCGAGAGATACAATGAGCAGTTCTTC
CASVAPERYNEQFF
>TRBV10-3|TRBD1|-|TRBJ1-4
TGTGCCATCAGGGAAACAGGGGCGGGGGAAAAACTGTTTTTT
CAIRETGAGEKLFF
>TRBV29-1|TRBD1|-|TRBJ2-6
TGCAGCGTCGGAGTGCGGGACAGGGGGCCCGATCTCTCTGGGGCCAACGTCCTGACTTTC
CSVGVRDRGPDLSGANVLTF
>TRBV5-4|TRBD1|-|TRBJ1-2
TGTGCCAGCAGCCATGGGACAGGTAGGACCTTC
CASSHGTGRTF
>TRBV5-4|-|-|TRBJ1-3
TGTGCCAGCAGCCCCAGGGGAAGGGACACCATATATTTT
CASSPRGRDTIYF
>TRBV14|-|-|TRBJ1-2
TGTGCCAGCAGCAACTTTCGGTATGGCTACACCTTC
CASSNFRYGYTF
>TRBV6-1|-|-|TRBJ1-5
TGTGCCAGCAGTGAAAGGGACTCGACCCAGCATTTT
CASSERDSTQHF
>TRBV9|TRBD2|-|TRBJ2-3
TGTGCCAGCAGCGTCCGTAGCGGGGGGGCAAAGGATACGCAGTATTTT
CASSVRSGGAKDTQYF
>TRBV5-4|-|few|TRBJ1-2
TGTGCCAGCAGCTTGGACAGCTATAACTATGGCTACACCTTC
CASSLDSYNYGYTF
>TRBV5-8|-|-|TRBJ2-5
TGTGCCAGCAGCTTGGGGCAAGCGCGACAGAGTGGAGAGACCCAGTACTTC
CASSLGQARQSGETQYF
>TRBV5-4|TRBD2|-|TRBJ2-2
TGTGCCAGCAGCCTCCCGACTAGCGGGAGGGCTGGCGGGGAGCTGTTTTTT
CASSLPTSGRAGGELFF
>TRBV19|TRBD2|-|TRBJ2-3
TGTGCCAGTAGTATACTAGCGGGAGGGTCAGATACGCAGTATTTT
CASSILAGGSDTQYF
>TRBV6-6|-|-|TRBJ2-7
TGTGCCAGCAGTTACTCTACCGGGGCCTACGAGCAGTACTTC
CASSYSTGAYEQYF
>TRBV7-8|TRBD1|-|TRBJ1-1
TGTGCCAGCAGCCCAAACAGGGGTCACACTGAAGCTTTCTTT
CASSPNRGHTEAFF